Each of the 2 T cell receptor beta chains below was sequenced from the same sample in a study of CD8 T cells in ankylosing spondylitis. TCRdb itself ran the 5' RACE reads through MiXCR, one entry per CDR3 protein. Among a few hundred thousand distinct CDR3 sequences listed, 20% to 25% were seen once. The sample comprised blood, either unsorted or a sorted T cell fraction (not recorded which). The receptor source for this set is a male donor with ankylosing spondylitis or in good health (not recorded which).

V gene TRBV29-1 combines with J gene TRBJ1-2, with D possibly being TRBD1 (5 bases). The germline CDR1 and CDR2 sequences are SQVTM and ANQGSEA. This CDR3 spans 12 amino acids. Trimming pared 4 bases from V and 7 bases from J, leaving 13 bases between. This CDR3 reads CSVGGEGPGYTF. CDR3 in DNA: TGCAGCGTTGGAGGGGAAGGTCCTGGCTACACCTTC.

The rearrangement uses TRBV5-1 and TRBJ2-4, with 8 nucleotides matching TRBD1. Germline lookup yields CDR1 SGHRS and CDR2 YFSETQ. V gave up 3 bases and J gave up 0 bases; unmatched junction bases: 8. There are 17 residues in the CDR3. The CDR3: CASSSRTGPIAKNIQYF. CDR3 in DNA: TGCGCCAGCAGCTCAAGGACAGGGCCGATAGCCAAAAACATTCAGTACTTC.